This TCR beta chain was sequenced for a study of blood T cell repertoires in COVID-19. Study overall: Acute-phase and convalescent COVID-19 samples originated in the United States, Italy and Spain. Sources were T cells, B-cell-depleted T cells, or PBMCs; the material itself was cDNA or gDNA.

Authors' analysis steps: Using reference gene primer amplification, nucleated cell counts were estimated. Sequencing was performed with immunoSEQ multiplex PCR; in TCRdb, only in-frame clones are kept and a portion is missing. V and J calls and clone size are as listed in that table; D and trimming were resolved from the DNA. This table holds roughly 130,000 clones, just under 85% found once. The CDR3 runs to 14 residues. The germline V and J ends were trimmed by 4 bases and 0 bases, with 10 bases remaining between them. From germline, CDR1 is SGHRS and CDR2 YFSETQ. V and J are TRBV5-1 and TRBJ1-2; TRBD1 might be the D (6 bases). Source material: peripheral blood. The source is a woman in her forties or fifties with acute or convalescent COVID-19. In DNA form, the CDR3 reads TGCGCCAGCAGCCGGGACACCGCTAACTATGGCTACACCTTC. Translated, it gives CASSRDTANYGYTF. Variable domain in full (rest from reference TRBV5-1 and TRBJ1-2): KAGVTQTPRYLIKTRGQQVTLSCSPISGHRSVSWYQQTPGQGLQFLFEYFSETQRNKGNFPGRFSGRQFSNSRSEMNVSTLELGDSALYLCASSRDTANYGYTFGSGTRLTVV.